The clone carrying this T cell receptor (beta chain) occurred a few times. No antigen is known for it. Then a second PCR, running about 7 to 11 cycles, was carried out with a sample-barcoded 5' primer and a J-beta primer mix. Tagging of each cDNA molecule was performed by a template-switch adaptor with 12 random nucleotides. TCRdb re-called the 5' RACE reads with MiXCR, one entry per CDR3 protein. The table records roughly 1.4 million distinct CDR3 sequences, roughly 64% of them present only once. These data originate in a study of blood T cells in healthy people across ages. Study-wide context: Template-switching capture recovered about one barcoded beta molecule per two T cells.

The study, taken as a whole, reports: It was not possible, with unsorted PBMCs, to conclusively compare naive and antigen-experienced cells.

The source of this sequence is a man aged 18 to 29 in good health. Sequencing input: blood.

CDR3 sequence reads: CASSLSGTGVPNYGYTF. For the CDR3, the DNA is TGTGCCAGCAGTTTGAGTGGGACAGGTGTACCTAACTATGGCTACACCTTC. J is TRBJ1-2 and V is TRBV12-3 or TRBV12-4; 8 nucleotides line up with TRBD1. The CDR3 extends over 17 amino acids. The V segment lost 3 bases and the J segment 0 bases; nucleotides outside the gene matches: 9.